Below are 20 T cell receptor beta chains sequenced from a single sample in a study of T cell responses to AZD1222 COVID-19 vaccine. Libraries were prepared by immunoSEQ multiplex PCR; TCRdb keeps only in-frame clonotypes and omits some of them. This table holds 90,000 to 150,000 clones, about nine tenths found once. Specimen: peripheral blood, collected 28 days after the second AZD1222 dose. These receptors all come from an adult who received the AZD1222 COVID-19 vaccine.

The rearrangement uses TRBV11-2 and TRBJ2-5; 7 bases are shared with TRBD2. The CDR3 has 16 residues. Trimming cost V 2 bases and J 5 bases; bases outside gene matches: 11. The germline gives CDR1 SGHAT, CDR2 FQNNGV. The CDR3 nucleotides are TGTGCCAGCAGCTTACCGGGCCGGGGGGTCCGGGAGACCCAGTACTTC. Its protein product is CASSLPGRGVRETQYF.

This clone was counted between two and nine times. CDR3 coding DNA: TGCAGCGTGACACGACAGGGGGCCAACGTCCTGACTTTC. It translates to CSVTRQGANVLTF. V gene TRBV29-1 combines with J gene TRBJ2-6, with D tentatively TRBD1 (5 bases). The CDR3 covers 13 residues. Trimming took off 6 bases at V and 4 bases at J, with 10 bases between the two ends. Per the germline V gene, CDR1 is SQVTM and CDR2 is ANQGSEA.

The chain combines TRBV6-5 with TRBJ1-1, with a possible D match to TRBD1 (5 bases). Germline CDR1 MNHEY, CDR2 SVGAGI. Trimming left V 1 base short and J 12 bases short, with 12 bases between. The CDR3 sequence is 12 residues long. The CDR3 sequence is CASSYLGGPPFF. The CDR3 DNA follows: TGTGCCAGCAGTTACTTGGGGGGACCGCCTTTCTTT.

The rearrangement links TRBV13 to TRBJ2-7; weak D call: TRBD1 (5 bases). V dropped 1 base and J dropped 5 bases, with 9 bases sitting between them. Germline V gene data show CDR1 as PRHDT and CDR2 as FYEKMQ (reference sequence). There are 13 residues in the CDR3. As DNA, the CDR3 is TGTGCCAGCAGCTTAGTCGCAGGGCACGAGCAGTACTTC. Encoded protein: CASSLVAGHEQYF. Based on the CDR3 plus reference TRBV13 and TRBJ2-7, the full variable domain is AAGVIQSPRHLIKEKRETATLKCYPIPRHDTVYWYQQGPGQDPQFLISFYEKMQSDKGSIPDRFSAQQFSDYHSELNMSSLELGDSALYFCASSLVAGHEQYFGPGTRLTVT.

J is TRBJ2-2 and V is TRBV7-2; D ambiguous. From germline, CDR1 is SGHTA and CDR2 FQGNSA. This CDR3 is built from 14 residues. V was pared by 4 bases and J by 5 bases, with 11 bases between. CDR3 sequence (DNA): TGTGCCAGCAGCTGGCTCATAGGGACCGGGGAGCTGTTTTTT. Its translation is CASSWLIGTGELFF.

V gene TRBV19 combines with J gene TRBJ2-7; 8 nucleotides agree with TRBD2. Germline CDR1 LNHDA, CDR2 SQIVND (reference sequence). V lost 4 bases, J lost 1 base, and 6 bases stayed unmatched. This CDR3 region has 15 residues. CDR3 residues: CASSNSGTGSYEQYF. CDR3 bases: TGTGCCAGTAGTAATAGCGGGACCGGTTCCTACGAGCAGTACTTC. The full variable domain, with the rest looked up from reference TRBV19 and TRBJ2-7, is DGGITQSPKYLFRKEGQNVTLSCEQNLNHDAMYWYRQDPGQGLRLIYYSQIVNDFQKGDIAEGYSVSREKKESFPLTVTSAQKNPTAFYLCASSNSGTGSYEQYFGPGTRLTVT.

The J gene is TRBJ1-1, the V gene TRBV10-1, with 7 bases aligning to TRBD1. The CDR3 is made up of 16 amino acids. V gave up 0 bases and J gave up 3 bases; unmatched junction bases: 7. Germline V gives CDR1 WNHNN, CDR2 SYGVQD (reference sequence). CDR3 amino acids: CASSESGRGRDTEAFF. DNA for the CDR3: TGCGCCAGCAGTGAGTCGGGCAGGGGGAGAGACACTGAAGCTTTCTTT.

The chain is built from TRBV3-1 (or the pseudogene TRBV3-2) and TRBJ1-6; the match to TRBD1 covers 7 bases. Per the germline V gene, CDR1 is LGHDT and CDR2 is YNNKEL (reference sequence). This CDR3 has 15 residues. Trimming cost V 4 bases and J 5 bases; bases outside gene matches: 5. This CDR3 is CASSPRQGDNSPLHF. CDR3 nucleotides: TGTGCCAGCAGCCCTCGACAGGGCGATAATTCACCCCTCCACTTT.

V is TRBV7-2 and J is TRBJ1-6; 8 bases map to TRBD1. The V gene end was trimmed by 5 bases and the J gene end by 6 bases; junction bases not matched to a gene: 6. The CDR3 has 15 amino acids. Germline CDR1 SGHTA, CDR2 FQGNSA. The CDR3 DNA reads TGTGCCAGCAGCCCGAACAGGGGGTCTAATTCACCCCTCCACTTT. Amino acid sequence: CASSPNRGSNSPLHF.

The chain joins TRBV7-3 to TRBJ2-7; the match to TRBD1 covers 10 bases. The V segment lost 4 bases and the J segment 7 bases; nucleotides outside the gene matches: 10. The CDR3 is 15 residues long. Looked up from germline, CDR1 is SGHTA and CDR2 is FQGTGA. CDR3 sequence reads: CASSSSRQGAGEQYF. The CDR3 region has the DNA TGTGCCAGCAGCTCCTCCCGACAGGGGGCTGGGGAGCAGTACTTC. Filled out from reference TRBV7-3 and TRBJ2-7, the complete variable domain reads GAGVSQTPSNKVTEKGKYVELRCDPISGHTALYWYRQSLGQGPEFLIYFQGTGAADDSGLPNDRFFAVRPEGSVSTLKIQRTERGDSAVYLCASSSSRQGAGEQYFGPGTRLTVT.

CDR3 nucleotides: TGTGCCAGCACGCGACGGACAACGAACACCGGGGAGCTGTTTTTT. Amino acid sequence: CASTRRTTNTGELFF. V gene TRBV11-1 combines with J gene TRBJ2-2; weak D call: TRBD1 (5 bases). The V and J ends lost 7 bases and 0 bases respectively, with 12 bases between them. The CDR3 has 15 residues. CDR1 and CDR2 (germline): SGHAT, FQDESV (reference sequence).

The rearrangement joins TRBV5-1 to TRBJ2-5; D is unclear. Germline V gives CDR1 SGHRS, CDR2 YFSETQ. The CDR3 contains 14 residues. V lost 4 bases to trimming and J lost 4 bases, with 14 bases between them. The CDR3: CASSRMGWGETQYF. The CDR3, as DNA: TGCGCCAGCAGCCGGATGGGGTGGGGAGAGACCCAGTACTTC.

The chain couples TRBV5-1 to TRBJ2-3, with D perhaps TRBD1 or TRBD2 (5 bases each). Deletions cut 1 base from V and 3 bases from J, with 12 bases between. The CDR3 extends over 15 amino acids. The germline gives CDR1 SGHRS, CDR2 YFSETQ. CDR3 region: CASSLLGVGTDTQYF. The CDR3 coding sequence is TGCGCCAGCAGCTTGTTGGGGGTCGGTACAGATACGCAGTATTTT.

The chain carries TRBV7-9 and TRBJ1-4, with 9 bases fitting TRBD1. The junction had 7 bases not matched to a gene; V was cut back by 6 bases and J by 8 bases. CDR1 is SEHNR, CDR2 FQNEAQ, per germline (reference sequence). This CDR3 is 14 amino acids long. The CDR3 DNA reads TGTGCCAGCAGGGCCGGGACAGGGAACGAAAAACTGTTTTTT. It specifies CASRAGTGNEKLFF.

J is TRBJ1-2 and V is TRBV7-3, with D tentatively TRBD1 (6 bases). CDR1 SGHTA and CDR2 FQGTGA come from the germline V gene. CDR3 length: 13 residues. Between the trimmed V and J ends, which lost 5 bases and 7 bases, there was a span of 14 bases. The CDR3 nucleotides read TGTGCCAGCAGCCTTAGCAGGGGTAGTGGCTACACCTTC. Protein sequence: CASSLSRGSGYTF.

The chain has TRBV30 and TRBJ2-3, with TRBD2 matching 8 bases. This CDR3 is 14 amino acids long. Germline V CDR1 and CDR2: GTSNPN, SVGIG (reference sequence). Trimming at V came to 0 bases and at J to 1 base, leaving 0 bases not matched to a gene. CDR3 sequence (DNA): TGTGCCTGGAGTGTAGCGGGGGGCACAGATACGCAGTATTTT. Its translation is CAWSVAGGTDTQYF. Looking up the rest from reference TRBV30 and TRBJ2-3 gives the full variable domain: SQTIHQWPATLVQPVGSPLSLECTVEGTSNPNLYWYRQAAGRGLQLLFYSVGIGQISSEVPQNLSASRPQDRQFILSSKKLLLSDSGFYLCAWSVAGGTDTQYFGPGTRLTVL.

The rearrangement links TRBV11-3 to TRBJ2-2, with 9 bases matching TRBD1. This CDR3 is built from 15 residues. Trimming cost V 5 bases and J 6 bases; bases outside gene matches: 7. Germline-derived CDR1 and CDR2 are SGHNT and YENEEA. CDR3 nucleotide sequence: TGTGCCAGCAGCAAGAACAGGGGGCAGGCCGGGGAGCTGTTTTTT. Translated: CASSKNRGQAGELFF.

The rearrangement uses TRBV5-1 and TRBJ2-5, with 9 bases aligning to TRBD2. The length of the CDR3 is 15 residues. V was pared by 6 bases and J by 4 bases, with 10 bases of the junction left unmatched. Per germline, CDR1 SGHRS and CDR2 YFSETQ. The CDR3 loop reads CASTVTGLAGETQYF. The CDR3 DNA sequence: TGCGCCAGCACTGTTACGGGACTAGCCGGAGAGACCCAGTACTTC.

This clone was counted a single time. CDR3 DNA: TGTGCCAGTAGTATTGGGCAGGTAAATCAGCCCCAGCATTTT. It yields the protein CASSIGQVNQPQHF. This chain joins TRBV19 and TRBJ1-5; no definite D call. The CDR3 has 14 residues. The germline V and J ends were trimmed by 3 bases and 4 bases, with 10 bases remaining between them. Germline lookup yields CDR1 LNHDA and CDR2 SQIVND (reference sequence). The whole variable domain, remainder taken from reference TRBV19 and TRBJ1-5, is DGGITQSPKYLFRKEGQNVTLSCEQNLNHDAMYWYRQDPGQGLRLIYYSQIVNDFQKGDIAEGYSVSREKKESFPLTVTSAQKNPTAFYLCASSIGQVNQPQHFGDGTRLSIL.

V usage is TRBV7-9 and J usage is TRBJ1-1, with D maybe TRBD1 (5 bases). Trimming took off 2 bases at V and 4 bases at J, with 14 bases between the two ends. CDR3 size: 15 residues. Germline V gene data show CDR1 as SEHNR and CDR2 as FQNEAQ (reference sequence). The CDR3 loop is CASSLISGIGTEAFF. CDR3 nucleotide sequence: TGTGCCAGCAGCTTAATTTCAGGGATCGGCACTGAAGCTTTCTTT.